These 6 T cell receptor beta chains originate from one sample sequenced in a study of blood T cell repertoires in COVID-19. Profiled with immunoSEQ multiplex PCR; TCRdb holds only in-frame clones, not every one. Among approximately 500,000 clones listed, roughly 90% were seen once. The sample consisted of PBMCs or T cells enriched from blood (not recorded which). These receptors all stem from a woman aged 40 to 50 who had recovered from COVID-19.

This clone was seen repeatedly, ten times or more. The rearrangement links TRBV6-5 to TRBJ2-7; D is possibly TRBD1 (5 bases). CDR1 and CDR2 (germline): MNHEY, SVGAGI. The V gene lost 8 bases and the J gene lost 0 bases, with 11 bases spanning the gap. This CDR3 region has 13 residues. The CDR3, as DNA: TGTGCCAGCGACTCCAGGGACTCCTACGAGCAGTACTTC. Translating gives CASDSRDSYEQYF.

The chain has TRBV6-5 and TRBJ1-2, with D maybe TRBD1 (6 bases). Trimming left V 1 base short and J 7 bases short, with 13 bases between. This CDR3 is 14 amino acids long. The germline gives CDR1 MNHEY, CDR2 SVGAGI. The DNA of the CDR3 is TGTGCCAGCAGTTACTTGCAGAACAGGGCTGGCTACACCTTC. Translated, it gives CASSYLQNRAGYTF.

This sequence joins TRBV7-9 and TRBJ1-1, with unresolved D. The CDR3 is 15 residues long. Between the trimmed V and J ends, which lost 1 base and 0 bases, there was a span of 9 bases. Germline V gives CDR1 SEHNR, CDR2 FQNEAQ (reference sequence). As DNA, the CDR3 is TGTGCCAGCAGCTTAGATCACGGGGTGAACACTGAAGCTTTCTTT. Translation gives CASSLDHGVNTEAFF.

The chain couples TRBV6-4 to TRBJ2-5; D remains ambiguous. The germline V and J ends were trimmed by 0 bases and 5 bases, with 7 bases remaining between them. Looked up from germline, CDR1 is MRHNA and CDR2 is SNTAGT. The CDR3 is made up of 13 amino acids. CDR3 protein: CASSDSSAETQYF. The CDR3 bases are TGTGCCAGCAGTGACTCGAGCGCCGAGACCCAGTACTTC.

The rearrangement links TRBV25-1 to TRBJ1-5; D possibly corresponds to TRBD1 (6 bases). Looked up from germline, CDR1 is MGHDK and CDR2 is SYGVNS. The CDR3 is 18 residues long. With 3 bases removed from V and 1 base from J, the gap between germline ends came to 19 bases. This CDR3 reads CASSELFVGAWSNQPQHF. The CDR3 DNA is TGTGCCAGCAGTGAGCTCTTTGTGGGGGCGTGGAGCAATCAGCCCCAGCATTTT.

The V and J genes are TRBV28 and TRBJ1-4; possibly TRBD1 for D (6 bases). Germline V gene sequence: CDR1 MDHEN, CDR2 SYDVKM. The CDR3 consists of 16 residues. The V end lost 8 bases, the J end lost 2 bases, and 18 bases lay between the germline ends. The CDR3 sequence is CASGGQPMGTNEKLFF. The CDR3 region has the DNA TGTGCCAGCGGAGGACAGCCCATGGGGACTAATGAAAAACTGTTTTTT.